Listed below are T cell receptor beta chains from one sample, sequenced in a study of T cell repertoires in cytomegalovirus infection. Each CDR3 protein gets one entry after TCRdb re-called the reads with MiXCR. The sample includes roughly 990,000 distinct CDR3 sequences, around 30% of them seen just once. The antigens of these receptors remain unknown. Sequencing was performed on cultured CD8+ T cells from PBMCs, taken from culture after CMV antigen stimulation. These receptors were taken from a human donor in good health (CMV status not recorded). Some clones in this sample may be carry-over from other donors' samples. Both conserved end residues are part of each CDR3. D genes are given only for firm matches. Not all rows give a size; the values are once, few, many and, for expanded clones, a class.

cdr3_aa: CASSIAFYGEQFF; cdr3_nt: TGTGCCAGTAGTATAGCCTTCTACGGTGAGCAGTTCTTC; j_call: TRBJ2-1; d_call: -; clone_size: -; v_call: TRBV19
cdr3_aa: CASSLHPGTAEF; cdr3_nt: TGTGCCAGCAGCTTGCATCCCGGGACAGCTGAATTC; j_call: TRBJ2-7; d_call: TRBD1; clone_size: once; v_call: TRBV5-3
cdr3_aa: CASSPSGGWDEQFF; cdr3_nt: TGTGCCAGCTCACCATCAGGTGGGTGGGATGAGCAGTTCTTC; j_call: TRBJ2-1; d_call: -; clone_size: -; v_call: TRBV18
cdr3_aa: CASSLHGELAGVDTQYF; cdr3_nt: TGTGCCAGCAGCTTACATGGGGAACTAGCGGGGGTGGATACGCAGTATTTT; j_call: TRBJ2-3; d_call: TRBD2; clone_size: few; v_call: TRBV7-3
cdr3_aa: CASSQDTGSSYEQYF; cdr3_nt: TGTGCCAGCAGCCAGGACACGGGGAGCTCCTACGAGCAGTACTTC; j_call: TRBJ2-7; d_call: -; clone_size: many; v_call: TRBV7-6
cdr3_aa: CASSVAGDRVSYNEQFF; cdr3_nt: TGTGCCAGCAGCGTAGCGGGAGATCGGGTCTCCTACAATGAGCAGTTCTTC; j_call: TRBJ2-1; d_call: -; clone_size: -; v_call: TRBV9
cdr3_aa: CASSPMSGGFRATEAFF; cdr3_nt: TGTGCCAGCAGCCCCATGTCGGGCGGCTTTCGGGCCACTGAAGCTTTCTTT; j_call: TRBJ1-1; d_call: -; clone_size: -; v_call: TRBV7-6
cdr3_aa: CASSLEAGTSYGYTF; cdr3_nt: TGTGCCAGCAGCTTAGAGGCTGGGACCTCCTATGGCTACACCTTC; j_call: TRBJ1-2; d_call: -; clone_size: many; v_call: TRBV7-6
cdr3_aa: CASSEYYGTGDGYTF; cdr3_nt: TGTGCCAGCAGTGAATATTACGGGACAGGGGATGGCTACACCTTC; j_call: TRBJ1-2; d_call: TRBD1; clone_size: few; v_call: TRBV25-1
cdr3_aa: CASSIEGQNYNEQFF; cdr3_nt: TGTGCCAGCAGTATAGAGGGACAGAACTACAATGAGCAGTTCTTC; j_call: TRBJ2-1; d_call: TRBD1; clone_size: -; v_call: TRBV12-3/TRBV12-4
cdr3_aa: CASSPGPQSGYTF; cdr3_nt: TGTGCCAGCAGTCCCGGGCCCCAAAGCGGCTACACCTTC; j_call: TRBJ1-2; d_call: -; clone_size: few; v_call: TRBV12-3/TRBV12-4